This TCR beta chain was profiled in a study of vaccination and CD4 T cells after COVID-19. Study overall: Four females and six males made up the convalescents, two of whom were Hispanic. Overlapping SARS-CoV-2, HCoV-NL63, HCoV-OC43 and HCoV-229E spike peptides were used to stimulate cells. General study results and limits: Within convalescent individuals, 304 out of 307 vaccine-specific clones proved to be spike mono-reactive.

In this sample, this clonotype turned up a few times. Its antigen remains unknown. Treatment in this sample: approximately 9-day PBMC culture with coronavirus spike peptide pools or control peptides (ViraFEST assay). On day 3 and again on day 7, fresh IL-2 medium was used to replace half the medium. This CDR3 spans 15 amino acids. Germline V gives CDR1 DFQATT, CDR2 SNEGSKA (reference sequence). J gave up 4 bases and V 4 bases, and 2 bases lay outside the gene matches. Sequencing of the DNA from cultured CD4+ T cells was carried out with the Oncomine TCR Beta short-read assay. TCRdb passed the PCR reads through MiXCR, listing each CDR3 protein once. The sample gives roughly 7,900 distinct CDR3 sequences, 23% of which show up once; about a fifth is in the top ten.

The sample comprised cultured CD4+ T cells from blood. The genes are TRBV20-1 and TRBJ2-3; 16 bases map to TRBD2. This receptor was identified in a human donor with COVID-19. CDR3 sequence reads: CSATGLAGGPDTQYF. The CDR3 bases are TGCAGTGCTACGGGACTAGCGGGGGGGCCAGATACGCAGTATTTT.